A single sample is the source of the 26 T cell receptor beta chains below, sequenced in a study of blood T cell repertoires in COVID-19. Libraries were prepared by immunoSEQ multiplex PCR; TCRdb keeps only in-frame clonotypes and omits some of them. The sample carries around 250,000 clones, about nine tenths recorded once. Sequencing used peripheral blood. The receptors come from a woman aged 40 to 50 who had recovered from COVID-19.

DNA of the CDR3: TGCAGTGCTAGTGGAGTACTCCAAGAGACCCAGTACTTC. This translates into CSASGVLQETQYF. V usage is TRBV20-1 and J usage is TRBJ2-5, with D hard to call. The CDR3 extends over 13 amino acids. Germline CDR1 and CDR2: DFQATT and SNEGSKA (reference sequence). Trimming left V 3 bases short and J 1 base short, with 9 bases between.

The rearrangement joins TRBV6-5 to TRBJ2-7, with D possibly matching TRBD2 (5 bases). Trimming took off 8 bases at V and 3 bases at J, with 11 bases between the two ends. CDR3 length: 12 residues. Germline V gene sequence: CDR1 MNHEY, CDR2 SVGAGI. The CDR3 region has the DNA TGTGCCAGCGGGGTAGGGAGCTACGAGCAGTACTTC. Translating gives CASGVGSYEQYF.

As DNA, the CDR3 is TGTGCCAGCAGCTTAATGGGTCCCGACAGGGGTGAAGCTGAAAAACTGTTTTTT. Protein sequence: CASSLMGPDRGEAEKLFF. The J gene is TRBJ1-4, the V gene TRBV21-1; TRBD1, the table's D call, lacks a check against the DNA. TRBV21-1 is shown as a pseudogene. This CDR3 has 18 amino acids.

The rearrangement links TRBV5-1 to TRBJ1-6; a weak D match, TRBD1 (6 bases). The CDR3 consists of 14 residues. Per germline, CDR1 SGHRS and CDR2 YFSETQ. Trimming took 0 bases from V and 7 from J, leaving 8 bases between them. The CDR3 bases are TGCGCCAGCAGCTTGGGACAGGAAAATTCACCCCTCCACTTT. It codes for CASSLGQENSPLHF.

This chain uses TRBV2 with TRBJ2-5; D is perhaps TRBD1 (6 bases). This CDR3 has 14 residues. Trimming pared 10 bases from V and 1 base from J, leaving 16 bases between. Germline CDR1 and CDR2: SNHLY and FYNNEI. The CDR3: CATHPGHLQETQYF. CDR3 in DNA: TGTGCCACCCACCCGGGACACCTCCAAGAGACCCAGTACTTC.

The chain is built from TRBV7-6 and TRBJ2-2; 11 bases fit TRBD1. V lost 1 base and J lost 6; bases outside the gene matches: 4. The CDR3 length is 16 residues. Germline V lookup: CDR1 SGHVS, CDR2 FNYEAQ. The CDR3 nucleotides read TGTGCCAGCAGCTTAGGGGGGACAGGGGGAGCCGGGGAGCTGTTTTTT. It codes for CASSLGGTGGAGELFF.

J is TRBJ2-7 and V is TRBV3-1 (or the pseudogene TRBV3-2); the D gene is possibly TRBD1 (5 bases). Germline values: CDR1 LGHDT, CDR2 YNNKEL (reference sequence). Trimming stripped 5 bases from V and 0 bases from J, with 8 bases between. This CDR3 has 13 residues. The CDR3: CASSLQGSYEQYF. In nucleotides, the CDR3 is TGTGCCAGCAGCTTGCAGGGCTCCTACGAGCAGTACTTC.

This sequence joins TRBV27 and TRBJ2-7; D is possibly TRBD2 (6 bases). Germline-derived CDR1 and CDR2 are MNHEY and SMNVEV (reference sequence). V was trimmed by 10 bases and J by 4 bases, leaving 23 bases between them. The CDR3 loop spans 15 amino acids. The CDR3 loop reads CANQAGRAPLYEQYF. CDR3 nucleotide sequence: TGTGCCAACCAGGCGGGGCGGGCCCCCTTATACGAGCAGTACTTC.

This rearrangement joins TRBV5-6 to TRBJ2-7; D is uncertain. Germline CDR1 SGHDT, CDR2 YYEEEE. With 5 bases removed from V and 5 bases from J, the gap between germline ends came to 11 bases. This CDR3 is 12 amino acids long. CDR3 nucleotide sequence: TGTGCCAGCAGTCGAGTTCATAACGAGCAGTACTTC. This codes for CASSRVHNEQYF.

The chain is built from TRBV4-1 and TRBJ2-2; no clear D gene. CDR1 and CDR2 (germline): MGHRA, YSYEKL. The V end lost 4 bases, the J end lost 3 bases, and 9 bases lay between the germline ends. This CDR3 contains 14 residues. The CDR3 here is CASSPNSHTGELFF. The CDR3 DNA reads as TGCGCCAGCAGCCCAAACTCGCACACCGGGGAGCTGTTTTTT.

This clone has a single count. The rearrangement uses TRBV2 and TRBJ2-1, with D possibly being TRBD2 (5 bases). Per germline, CDR1 SNHLY and CDR2 FYNNEI. This CDR3 is 14 amino acids long. Trimming shortened V by 6 bases and J by 0 bases, and 9 bases separated the two germline ends. The CDR3 region has the DNA TGTGCCAGCAGGCCCCGGGACTCCTACAATGAGCAGTTCTTC. Translating it yields CASRPRDSYNEQFF.

The genes are TRBV30 and TRBJ1-3; unclear D gene. This CDR3 has 11 residues. Germline CDR1 is GTSNPN and CDR2 is SVGIG (reference sequence). With 3 bases removed from V and 4 bases from J, the gap between germline ends came to 4 bases. The CDR3 protein is CAWSRGNTIYF. CDR3 nucleotide sequence: TGTGCCTGGAGCAGGGGAAACACCATATATTTT.

The gene calls are TRBV9 and TRBJ2-3, with a possible D match to TRBD2 (6 bases). Germline V gives CDR1 SGDLS, CDR2 YYNGEE. The CDR3 runs 15 residues. The V gene lost 0 bases and the J gene lost 0 bases, with 8 bases spanning the gap. The DNA for the CDR3 is TGTGCCAGCAGCGTAGCGGGAGCTAGCACAGATACGCAGTATTTT. This encodes CASSVAGASTDTQYF.

The J gene is TRBJ1-2, the V gene TRBV3-1 (or the pseudogene TRBV3-2); 7 positions match TRBD1. The CDR3 is made up of 12 amino acids. The ends lost 1 base at V and 7 bases at J; junction bases unmatched: 0. Germline lookup yields CDR1 LGHDT and CDR2 YNNKEL (reference sequence). The CDR3, as DNA: TGTGCCAGCAGCCAAGGGACAGGTGGCTACACCTTC. Its translation: CASSQGTGGYTF.

The rearrangement joins TRBV10-1 to TRBJ2-2, with a tentative D call TRBD2 (6 bases). Germline V gene lookup returns CDR1 WNHNN and CDR2 SYGVQD (reference sequence). The V gene lost 4 bases and the J gene lost 3 bases, with 9 bases spanning the gap. This CDR3 has 14 amino acids. Here the CDR3 reads CASSVRRDTGELFF. The CDR3 DNA follows: TGCGCCAGCAGTGTTCGGAGGGACACCGGGGAGCTGTTTTTT.

The CDR3 loop reads CASSLMPSGLREQYF. The CDR3 DNA follows: TGTGCCAGCAGCTTAATGCCGTCGGGTTTGCGCGAGCAGTACTTC. The genes are TRBV7-3 and TRBJ2-7; D call uncertain. V shed 1 base and J shed 6 bases, with 16 bases lying between them. This CDR3 region has 15 residues. The germline gives CDR1 SGHTA, CDR2 FQGTGA. The entire variable domain, with the rest obtained from reference TRBV7-3 and TRBJ2-7, is as follows: GAGVSQTPSNKVTEKGKYVELRCDPISGHTALYWYRQSLGQGPEFLIYFQGTGAADDSGLPNDRFFAVRPEGSVSTLKIQRTERGDSAVYLCASSLMPSGLREQYFGPGTRLTVT.

The V and J genes are TRBV18 and TRBJ2-4, with 10 bases identical to TRBD1. Germline lookup yields CDR1 KGHSH and CDR2 LQKENI. The CDR3 extends over 17 amino acids. The ends lost 4 bases at V and 1 base at J; junction bases unmatched: 7. CDR3 sequence (DNA): TGTGCCAGCTCACTCCGGGACAGGGGTTGGGCCAAAAACATTCAGTACTTC. Translated, it gives CASSLRDRGWAKNIQYF.

The chain recombines TRBV19 with TRBJ1-5; tentative D call: TRBD1 (5 bases). Trimming stripped 10 bases from V and 2 bases from J, with 15 bases between. This CDR3 has 14 residues. Germline V lookup: CDR1 LNHDA, CDR2 SQIVND (reference sequence). The CDR3 spells CATSGQGGNQPQHF. The CDR3 DNA follows: TGTGCCACCTCCGGCCAGGGCGGCAATCAGCCCCAGCATTTT.

This clone was seen a single time. This sequence joins TRBV27 and TRBJ2-5, with 11 bases that match TRBD2. Per germline, CDR1 MNHEY and CDR2 SMNVEV (reference sequence). V shed 5 bases and J 5 bases; nucleotides not matched to a gene: 7. The CDR3 consists of 15 residues. CDR3 sequence: CASSVIAGGPETQYF. CDR3 nucleotide sequence: TGTGCCAGCAGTGTTATAGCGGGAGGGCCGGAGACCCAGTACTTC.

The chain couples TRBV2 to TRBJ1-5; D remains ambiguous. The CDR3 is 11 residues long. Deletions cut 4 bases from V and 9 bases from J, with 7 bases between. CDR1 SNHLY and CDR2 FYNNEI come from the germline V gene. The CDR3 region is CASSARGPQHF. The DNA for the CDR3 is TGTGCCAGCAGTGCTCGAGGGCCCCAGCATTTT.

The chain carries TRBV5-1 and TRBJ2-1; 12 nucleotides align to TRBD2. V lost 4 bases, J lost 7 bases, and 6 bases stayed unmatched. The germline CDR1 and CDR2 sequences are SGHRS and YFSETQ. CDR3 length equals 15 residues. CDR3 amino acids: CASSELAGGANEQFF. In DNA, the CDR3 is TGCGCCAGCAGCGAACTAGCGGGAGGTGCAAATGAGCAGTTCTTC. Filled out from reference TRBV5-1 and TRBJ2-1, the complete variable domain reads KAGVTQTPRYLIKTRGQQVTLSCSPISGHRSVSWYQQTPGQGLQFLFEYFSETQRNKGNFPGRFSGRQFSNSRSEMNVSTLELGDSALYLCASSELAGGANEQFFGPGTRLTVL.

The rearrangement links TRBV4-1 to TRBJ1-4; no reliable D call. Germline V gives CDR1 MGHRA, CDR2 YSYEKL. Trimming cost V 0 bases and J 8 bases, with 19 bases left between them. The CDR3 contains 17 residues. Here the CDR3 reads CASSQEWELAGEEKLFF. The CDR3 DNA is TGCGCCAGCAGCCAAGAATGGGAGCTAGCTGGAGAAGAAAAACTGTTTTTT.

This clone occurred once. V is TRBV4-1 and J is TRBJ2-1; tentative D call: TRBD2 (5 bases). The CDR3 is 14 residues long. Trimming took 0 bases from V and 10 from J, leaving 13 bases between them. Germline V gene lookup returns CDR1 MGHRA and CDR2 YSYEKL. The CDR3 reads CASSQDERVSEQFF. CDR3 nucleotides: TGCGCCAGCAGCCAAGATGAGAGGGTGAGCGAGCAGTTCTTC.

The chain couples TRBV6-1 to TRBJ1-2; TRBD1 is a possible D gene (5 bases). The CDR3 has 15 amino acids. V was shortened by 1 base and J by 5 bases, with 14 bases between the two germline ends. Germline CDR1 reads MNHNS; CDR2 reads SASEGT. CDR3 in amino acids: CASSEVSSGPYGYTF. CDR3 nucleotides: TGTGCCAGCAGTGAAGTTTCGTCAGGGCCTTATGGCTACACCTTC.

The V call is TRBV12-3 or TRBV12-4, the J call TRBJ2-7; D unclear. The V end lost 2 bases, the J end lost 3 bases, and 8 bases lay between the germline ends. This CDR3 region has 13 residues. The CDR3: CASSLFRNYEQYF. CDR3 bases: TGTGCCAGCAGTTTATTCAGAAACTACGAGCAGTACTTC.

About this clone itself: A read error may produce the germline difference seen at one junction end. V gene TRBV6-5 combines with J gene TRBJ2-7; D is unclear. The CDR3 is made up of 15 amino acids. Germline values: CDR1 MNHEY, CDR2 SVGAGI. CDR3 nucleotides: TGTGCCAGCTGTTACGCTCCAATGGCTTCCTACGAGCAGTACTTC. Protein sequence: CASCYAPMASYEQYF.